The 8 T cell receptor beta chains presented below share a single source sample, sequenced in a study of spatial heterogeneity in lung cancer. TCRdb processed the 5' RACE reads anew with MiXCR; each CDR3 protein has one entry. The sample has around 19,000 distinct CDR3 sequences, 15% to 20% seen once. Time point specified: sample taken at primary tumor resection. Whole RNA was taken from tumor, nontumor lung or frozen PBMC; it was then sequenced unsorted. This sample comprised PBMCs, obtained at surgery. The receptors here all came from a male donor with early-stage non-small cell lung cancer.

The rearrangement uses TRBV6-2 or TRBV6-3 and TRBJ2-3, with 7 positions matching TRBD1. The CDR3 spans 14 residues. Germline-derived CDR1 and CDR2 are MNHEY and SVGEGT. V gave up 2 bases and J gave up 2 bases; unmatched junction bases: 1. CDR3 sequence reads: CASSYQGVTDTQYF. The CDR3 DNA reads as TGTGCCAGCAGTTACCAGGGGGTCACAGATACGCAGTATTTT.

This clonotype was counted ten times or more. This sequence joins TRBV5-1 and TRBJ1-4; D ambiguous. The V end was cut by 3 bases, the J end by 8 bases, with 14 bases between. CDR3 length: 14 amino acids. Germline V gene lookup returns CDR1 SGHRS and CDR2 YFSETQ. This CDR3 reads CASSSRRAGEKLFF. The CDR3 DNA reads TGCGCCAGCAGCTCTCGACGGGCGGGGGAAAAACTGTTTTTT.

CDR3 protein: CASGTSSGASYSTDTQYF. The CDR3 DNA reads TGTGCCAGCGGGACCTCTAGCGGGGCCTCGTATAGCACAGATACGCAGTATTTT. The rearrangement joins TRBV6-1 to TRBJ2-3; 9 bases agree with TRBD2. Germline V CDR1 and CDR2: MNHNS, SASEGT. This CDR3 region has 18 residues. V was pared by 8 bases and J by 0 bases, with 15 bases of the junction left unmatched.

This clonotype was seen repeatedly, ten times or more. The V and J genes are TRBV9 and TRBJ2-7; D possibly corresponds to TRBD2 (5 bases). The length of the CDR3 is 16 residues. Trimming took off 3 bases at V and 1 base at J, with 17 bases between the two ends. From germline, CDR1 is SGDLS and CDR2 YYNGEE. The CDR3 sequence is CASSGVSSEASYEQYF. The DNA for the CDR3 is TGTGCCAGCAGCGGGGTCAGCTCGGAGGCATCCTACGAGCAGTACTTC.

Comment on this clonotype: This may be a read error, as it is one base from a much larger clone. The CDR3 sequence is CTSTLPGEGYTGELFF. CDR3 bases: TGTACCAGCACCCTGCCAGGGGAGGGTTACACCGGGGAGCTGTTTTTT. V gene TRBV2 combines with J gene TRBJ2-2; a weak D match, TRBD2 (7 bases). Per germline, CDR1 SNHLY and CDR2 FYNNEI. CDR3 size: 16 residues.

This clonotype was observed many times. The chain joins TRBV7-6 to TRBJ1-6, with 10 bases matching TRBD1. There are 15 residues in the CDR3. The J segment lost 6 bases and the V segment lost 5 bases, leaving 4 bases of the junction unmatched. Germline assignment: CDR1 SGHVS and CDR2 FNYEAQ. CDR3 bases: TGTGCCAGCAGCCGGACAGGGGGTTCTAATTCACCCCTCCACTTT. Residues: CASSRTGGSNSPLHF.

This clonotype is deemed medium-sized. V and J are TRBV6-2 or TRBV6-3 and TRBJ2-7; the D gene could be TRBD1 or TRBD2 (5 bases each). Trimming stripped 8 bases from V and 0 bases from J, with 14 bases between. Per germline, CDR1 MNHEY and CDR2 SVGEGT. This CDR3 has 14 amino acids. The DNA for the CDR3 is TGTGCCAGCTCATCAGTTGGGGGCTCCTACGAGCAGTACTTC. It specifies CASSSVGGSYEQYF.

The J gene is TRBJ2-7, the V gene TRBV19, with 9 nucleotides matching TRBD1. Germline CDR1 and CDR2: LNHDA and SQIVND (reference sequence). V shed 1 base, J shed 1 base, and the junction held 5 bases outside the gene matches. The CDR3 is made up of 16 amino acids. The CDR3 DNA follows: TGTGCCAGTAGTATAGTCGGGACAGGGCCTTCCTACGAGCAGTACTTC. Its translation is CASSIVGTGPSYEQYF.